This T cell receptor beta chain originates from a study of cytomegalovirus exposure and HLA in healthy donors. The PCR made use of 60 Vbeta and 13 Jbeta primers. TCRdb's copy holds only in-frame clones and misses some; the assay was immunoSEQ multiplex PCR. This sample has hundreds of thousands of clones, with almost 80% found just once. J gave up 1 base and V 1 base, and 2 bases lay outside the gene matches. The CDR3 extends over 16 amino acids. CDR1 and CDR2 (germline): SGHAT, FQNNGV. On this clone: Its specificity is unknown.

Study-wide findings and caveats: Specific recognition of CMV antigens was confirmed in vitro for three chains (all CMV-associated).

The chain combines TRBV11-2 with TRBJ2-5; TRBD1 matches 11 bases. This TCR was sampled from a male donor in good health and CMV-seronegative. The sample consisted of PBMCs. CDR3 nucleotide sequence: TGTGCCAGCAGCTTAGGGGACAGGGGGGTCCAAGAGACCCAGTACTTC. Translating gives CASSLGDRGVQETQYF. Complete variable domain (other parts from reference TRBV11-2 and TRBJ2-5): EAGVAQSPRYKIIEKRQSVAFWCNPISGHATLYWYQQILGQGPKLLIQFQNNGVVDDSQLPKDRFSAERLKGVDSTLKIQPAKLEDSAVYLCASSLGDRGVQETQYFGPGTRLLVL.